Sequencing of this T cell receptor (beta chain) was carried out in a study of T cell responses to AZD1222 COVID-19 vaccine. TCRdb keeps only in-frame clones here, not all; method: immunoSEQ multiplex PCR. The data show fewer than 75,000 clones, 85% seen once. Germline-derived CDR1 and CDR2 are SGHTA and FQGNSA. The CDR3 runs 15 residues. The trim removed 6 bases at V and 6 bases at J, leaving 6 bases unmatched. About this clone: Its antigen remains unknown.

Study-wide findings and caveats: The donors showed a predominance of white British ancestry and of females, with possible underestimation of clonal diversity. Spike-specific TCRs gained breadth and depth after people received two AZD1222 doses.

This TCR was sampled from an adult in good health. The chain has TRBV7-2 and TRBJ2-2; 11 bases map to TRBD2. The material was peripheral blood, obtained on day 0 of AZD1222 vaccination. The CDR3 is CASRFSGGAAGELFF. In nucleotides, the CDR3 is TGTGCCAGCAGATTTAGCGGGGGGGCCGCCGGGGAGCTGTTTTTT.